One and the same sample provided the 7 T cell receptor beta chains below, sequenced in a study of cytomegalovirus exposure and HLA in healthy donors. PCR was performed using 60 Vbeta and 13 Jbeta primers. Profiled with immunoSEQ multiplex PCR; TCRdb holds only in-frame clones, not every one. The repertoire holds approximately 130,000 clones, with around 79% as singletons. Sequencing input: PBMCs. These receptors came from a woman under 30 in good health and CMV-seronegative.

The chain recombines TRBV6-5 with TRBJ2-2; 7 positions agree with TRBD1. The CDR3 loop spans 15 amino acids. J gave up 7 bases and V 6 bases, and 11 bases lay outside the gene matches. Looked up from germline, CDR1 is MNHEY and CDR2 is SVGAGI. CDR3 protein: CASSYYPGQIGELFF. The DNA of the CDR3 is TGTGCCAGCAGCTATTATCCGGGACAGATCGGGGAGCTGTTTTTT.

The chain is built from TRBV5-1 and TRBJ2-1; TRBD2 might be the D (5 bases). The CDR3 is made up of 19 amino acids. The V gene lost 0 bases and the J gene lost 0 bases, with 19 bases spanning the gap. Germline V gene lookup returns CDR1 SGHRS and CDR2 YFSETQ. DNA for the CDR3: TGCGCCAGCAGCTTGGAGGGCGGGCTGCTTTCGAGCTCCTACAATGAGCAGTTCTTC. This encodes CASSLEGGLLSSSYNEQFF.

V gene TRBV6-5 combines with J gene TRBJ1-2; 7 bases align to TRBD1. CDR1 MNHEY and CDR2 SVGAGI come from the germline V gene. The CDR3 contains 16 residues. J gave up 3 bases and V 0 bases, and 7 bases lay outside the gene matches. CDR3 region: CASSYSIGGGDYGYTF. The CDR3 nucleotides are TGTGCCAGCAGTTACTCCATAGGGGGCGGGGACTATGGCTACACCTTC.

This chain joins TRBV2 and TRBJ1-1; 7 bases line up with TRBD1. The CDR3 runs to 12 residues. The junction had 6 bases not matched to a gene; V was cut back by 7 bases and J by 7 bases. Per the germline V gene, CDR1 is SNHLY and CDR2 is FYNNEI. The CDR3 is CASTHGQVEAFF. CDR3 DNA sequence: TGTGCCAGCACCCACGGACAGGTTGAAGCTTTCTTT.

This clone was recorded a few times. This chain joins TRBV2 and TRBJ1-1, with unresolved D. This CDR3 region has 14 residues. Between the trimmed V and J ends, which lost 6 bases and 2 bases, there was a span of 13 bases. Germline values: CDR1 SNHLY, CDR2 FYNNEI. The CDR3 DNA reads TGTGCCAGCAGAGGTGTTCGGGAAAACACTGAAGCTTTCTTT. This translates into CASRGVRENTEAFF.

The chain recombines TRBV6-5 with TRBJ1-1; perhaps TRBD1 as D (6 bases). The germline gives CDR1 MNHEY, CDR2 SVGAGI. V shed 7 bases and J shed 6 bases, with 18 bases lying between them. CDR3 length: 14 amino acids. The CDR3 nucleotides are TGTGCCAGCACTAAGGGGGGGAAAGGGGCTGAAGCTTTCTTT. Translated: CASTKGGKGAEAFF.

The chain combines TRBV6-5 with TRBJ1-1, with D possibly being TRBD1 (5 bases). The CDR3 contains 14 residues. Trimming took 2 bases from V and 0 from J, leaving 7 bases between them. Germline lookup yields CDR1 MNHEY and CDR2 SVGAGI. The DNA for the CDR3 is TGTGCCAGCAGTTACGACAGCATGAACACTGAAGCTTTCTTT. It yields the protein CASSYDSMNTEAFF.